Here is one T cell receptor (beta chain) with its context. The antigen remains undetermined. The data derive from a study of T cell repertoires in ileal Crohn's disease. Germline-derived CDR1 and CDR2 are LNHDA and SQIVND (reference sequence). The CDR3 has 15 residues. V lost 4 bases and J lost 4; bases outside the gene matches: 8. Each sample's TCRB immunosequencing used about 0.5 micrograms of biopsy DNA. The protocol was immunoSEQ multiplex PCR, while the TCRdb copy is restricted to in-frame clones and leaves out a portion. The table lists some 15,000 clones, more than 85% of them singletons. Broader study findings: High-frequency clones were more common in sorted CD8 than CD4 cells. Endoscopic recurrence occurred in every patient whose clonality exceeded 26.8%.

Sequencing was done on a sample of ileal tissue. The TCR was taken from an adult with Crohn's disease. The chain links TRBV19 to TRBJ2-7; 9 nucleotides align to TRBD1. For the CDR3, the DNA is TGTGCCAGTAGTAAGAGGGGACAGGGATCTTACGAGCAGTACTTC. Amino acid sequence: CASSKRGQGSYEQYF.